The 11 T cell receptor beta chains in this list originate from one sample, sequenced in a study of PD-1 blockade in classical Hodgkin lymphoma. Time point given: cycle 4 day 1 (C4D1), after five to seven weeks of nivolumab. There was relapse after autologous stem cell transplantation in every patient, and there was variation in brentuximab vedotin exposure. TCRdb's copy holds only in-frame clones and misses some; the assay was immunoSEQ multiplex PCR. Of some 53,000 clones listed, more than 75% were seen once; the top ten hold roughly 7%. This material consisted of peripheral blood mononuclear cells (PBMCs), taken before the fourth cycle of nivolumab. The origin of the receptors is a human donor with classical Hodgkin lymphoma.

The J gene is TRBJ2-7, the V gene TRBV28; TRBD2 agrees at 12 bases. Germline V gives CDR1 MDHEN, CDR2 SYDVKM. The CDR3 is 15 amino acids. The ends lost 2 bases at V and 4 bases at J; junction bases unmatched: 3. The CDR3 DNA reads as TGTGCCAGCAGTTTACGGACTAGCGGGATTTACGAGCAGTACTTC. Amino acid sequence: CASSLRTSGIYEQYF.

The chain carries TRBV14 and TRBJ2-1; 10 nucleotides agree with TRBD1. In germline, CDR1 is SGHDN, CDR2 FVKESK. The CDR3 totals 16 residues. Unmatched junction bases numbered 8, after V lost 2 bases and J lost 7 bases. Written as DNA, the CDR3 is TGTGCCAGCAGCCAATTGGGGACAGGGGTGCGGAATGAGCAGTTCTTC. Translating gives CASSQLGTGVRNEQFF.

This chain joins TRBV18 and TRBJ2-6, with TRBD1 matching over 10 bases. Per the germline V gene, CDR1 is KGHSH and CDR2 is LQKENI. The CDR3 covers 19 residues. V gave up 4 bases and J gave up 0 bases; unmatched junction bases: 9. CDR3 region: CASSLTGTGAGSGANVLTF. The CDR3, as DNA: TGTGCCAGCTCACTGACCGGGACAGGGGCCGGCTCTGGGGCCAACGTCCTGACTTTC. Full variable domain (rest looked up from reference TRBV18 and TRBJ2-6): NAGVMQNPRHLVRRRGQEARLRCSPMKGHSHVYWYRQLPEEGLKFMVYLQKENIIDESGMPKERFSAEFPKEGPSILRIQQVVRGDSAAYFCASSLTGTGAGSGANVLTFGAGSRLTVL.

The gene calls are TRBV19 and TRBJ1-2; 7 positions agree with TRBD1. This CDR3 is 12 amino acids long. Per germline, CDR1 LNHDA and CDR2 SQIVND (reference sequence). With V trimmed by 9 bases and J by 4 bases, 5 bases remained unmatched. The CDR3 sequence: CASADRAYGYTF. In DNA, the CDR3 is TGTGCCAGCGCCGACAGGGCCTATGGCTACACCTTC.

The CDR3 DNA reads TGTGCCAGCAGCTCGCAACAGGGGGATGTCGTAAACATTCAGTACTTC. Its protein product is CASSSQQGDVVNIQYF. This chain connects TRBV9 to TRBJ2-4, with TRBD1 matching over 8 bases. This CDR3 comprises 16 residues. After removal of 4 bases from V and 6 bases from J, the junction contained 12 bases not matched to a gene. Germline lookup yields CDR1 SGDLS and CDR2 YYNGEE.

Only one count was recorded for this clone. The V gene is TRBV28, the J gene TRBJ2-7; tentative D call: TRBD2 (6 bases). The V and J ends lost 5 bases and 4 bases respectively, with 15 bases between them. The length of the CDR3 is 14 residues. CDR1 and CDR2 from the germline V gene are MDHEN and SYDVKM. CDR3 in DNA: TGTGCCAGCAGTACCCGACTAGTGGGTTACGAGCAGTACTTC. Translated: CASSTRLVGYEQYF. The full variable domain, with the rest looked up from reference TRBV28 and TRBJ2-7, is DVKVTQSSRYLVKRTGEKVFLECVQDMDHENMFWYRQDPGLGLRLIYFSYDVKMKEKGDIPEGYSVSREKKERFSLILESASTNQTSMYLCASSTRLVGYEQYFGPGTRLTVT.

The chain recombines TRBV6-5 with TRBJ2-7, with D unresolved. The germline V and J ends were trimmed by 3 bases and 1 base, with 7 bases remaining between them. CDR1 and CDR2 (germline): MNHEY, SVGAGI. The CDR3 covers 13 residues. As DNA, the CDR3 is TGTGCCAGCAGTTATTCAATTTCCTACGAGCAGTACTTC. This encodes CASSYSISYEQYF.

The J gene is TRBJ2-7, the V gene TRBV2; TRBD2 matches at 8 bases. CDR1 is SNHLY and CDR2 is FYNNEI in the germline V gene. The CDR3 extends over 15 amino acids. The junction had 9 bases not matched to a gene; V was cut back by 6 bases and J by 2 bases. The CDR3 nucleotides read TGTGCCAGCAGGGAATCTAGCGGGTCCGCCTACGAGCAGTACTTC. Translation gives CASRESSGSAYEQYF.

This clone was picked up a small number of times. The V and J genes are TRBV18 and TRBJ1-1; 10 positions agree with TRBD1. The CDR3 extends over 15 amino acids. Germline V lookup: CDR1 KGHSH, CDR2 LQKENI. With 6 bases clipped from V and 1 base from J, the junction kept 5 bases outside the gene matches. DNA for the CDR3: TGTGCCAGCTCCAGTCGACAGGGGGCGAACACTGAAGCTTTCTTT. Translation gives CASSSRQGANTEAFF.

This chain connects TRBV18 to TRBJ2-7; the D gene is possibly TRBD2 (5 bases). Deletions cut 3 bases from V and 7 bases from J, with 13 bases between. The CDR3 runs to 13 residues. Germline V gene data show CDR1 as KGHSH and CDR2 as LQKENI. In DNA form, the CDR3 reads TGTGCCAGCTCACCCTCACTAGAACGGGAGCAGTACTTC. Translation: CASSPSLEREQYF.

This clone was detected only once. The chain carries TRBV29-1 and TRBJ1-1, with TRBD1 as a possible D gene (5 bases). This CDR3 region has 15 residues. With 3 bases removed from V and 1 base from J, the gap between germline ends came to 15 bases. Looked up from germline, CDR1 is SQVTM and CDR2 is ANQGSEA. CDR3 nucleotide sequence: TGCAGCGTTGACAGCCCCCGACAGACGAACACTGAAGCTTTCTTT. It yields the protein CSVDSPRQTNTEAFF.